These T cell receptor beta chains were read from a single sample in a study of cytomegalovirus exposure and HLA in healthy donors. Profiling relied on immunoSEQ multiplex PCR, and the TCRdb table lists in-frame clones only, not all of them. The data hold fewer than 250,000 clones, with about 79% observed a single time. The sample comprised PBMCs. Source of these receptors: a male donor in good health and CMV-seronegative. CDR3s include the opening cysteine and the closing phenylalanine or tryptophan. The D gene is left open where the match is weak. Rows give clone size only sometimes, using once, few, many, or a class for an expanded clone.

. | TRBJ1-1 | TRBV6-1 | . | CASGEWEAAFF | TGTGCCAGCGGTGAATGGGAGGCAGCTTTCTTT
. | TRBJ1-5 | TRBV11-2 | . | CASSLGDLSQPQHF | TGTGCCAGCAGCTTAGGCGACTTATCTCAGCCCCAGCATTTT
few | TRBJ1-3 | TRBV6-5 | . | CASSRGLHSGNTIYF | TGTGCCAGCAGCCGGGGACTTCACTCTGGAAACACCATATATTTT
. | TRBJ2-5 | TRBV5-1 | TRBD1 | CASRTGQETQYF | TGCGCCAGCAGGACAGGGCAAGAGACCCAGTACTTC
. | TRBJ2-1 | TRBV6-1 | TRBD2 | CASSRGPRGGNEQFF | TGTGCCAGCAGCAGGGGTCCCCGGGGGGGCAATGAGCAGTTCTTC
. | TRBJ1-2 | TRBV27 | TRBD1 | CASSSPGQGGSRASYTF | TGTGCCAGCAGTTCACCGGGACAGGGAGGCAGTAGGGCCTCCTACACCTTC
. | TRBJ2-3 | TRBV28 | . | CASSLQEGRADTQYF | TGTGCCAGCAGTTTGCAGGAGGGCCGCGCAGATACGCAGTATTTT
few | TRBJ2-3 | TRBV5-1 | . | CASSLGNSGPDTQYF | TGCGCCAGCAGCTTGGGAAACAGCGGGCCAGATACGCAGTATTTT
few | TRBJ1-1 | TRBV14 | TRBD1 | CASRLTGDNTEAFF | TGTGCCAGCAGGCTGACAGGGGACAACACTGAAGCTTTCTTT
. | TRBJ2-7 | TRBV6-5 | TRBD1 | CASSYSTGISYEQYF | TGTGCCAGCAGTTACTCGACAGGGATTTCCTACGAGCAGTACTTC
few | TRBJ1-1 | TRBV19 | TRBD1 | CASRGQGAEGAFF | TGTGCCAGTAGGGGACAGGGGGCAGAGGGAGCTTTCTTT
. | TRBJ2-1 | TRBV5-6 | . | CASSLLGGGAYNEQFF | TGTGCCAGCAGCCTGCTGGGAGGTGGGGCCTACAATGAGCAGTTCTTC
. | TRBJ1-1 | TRBV27 | TRBD1 | CASSRGTGGEAFF | TGTGCCAGCAGTCGTGGGACAGGGGGCGAAGCTTTCTTT
. | TRBJ2-2 | TRBV7-9 | . | CASSFWGLANTGELFF | TGTGCCAGCAGCTTTTGGGGCCTAGCGAACACCGGGGAGCTGTTTTTT
few | TRBJ2-7 | TRBV27 | TRBD1 | CASGDRDHEQYF | TGTGCCAGCGGAGACAGGGACCACGAGCAGTACTTC
. | TRBJ1-2 | TRBV19 | TRBD1 | CASTGQDRVGYTF | TGTGCCAGTACCGGACAGGACCGGGTGGGCTACACCTTC
. | TRBJ2-3 | TRBV27 | . | CASSNGDTDTQYF | TGTGCCAGCAGTAACGGGGACACAGATACGCAGTATTTT
. | TRBJ2-4 | TRBV30 | . | CAWSEGTRLSKNIQYF | TGTGCCTGGAGTGAAGGGACACGGCTTTCCAAAAACATTCAGTACTTC
. | TRBJ2-3 | TRBV5-1 | . | CASSLASGGQGSDTQYF | TGCGCCAGCAGCTTGGCATCGGGTGGCCAGGGTTCAGATACGCAGTATTTT
. | TRBJ1-2 | TRBV4-3 | . | CASSQDHPGRGGYTF | TGCGCCAGCAGCCAAGATCATCCGGGGCGGGGTGGCTACACCTTC
. | TRBJ1-4 | TRBV23-1 | TRBD1 | CASSRRGQANEKLFF | TGCGCCAGCTCCCGTAGGGGGCAGGCTAATGAAAAACTGTTTTTT
. | TRBJ2-2 | TRBV7-3 | . | CASSLVRAGELFF | TGTGCCAGCAGCTTAGTCCGGGCCGGGGAGCTGTTTTTT
. | TRBJ1-5 | TRBV19 | TRBD1 | CASTPGRTGDQPQHF | TGTGCCAGTACCCCAGGCCGGACAGGGGATCAGCCCCAGCATTTT
. | TRBJ2-7 | TRBV27 | TRBD1 | CASSTGGSYEQYF | TGTGCCAGCAGCACAGGGGGCTCCTACGAGCAGTACTTC
. | TRBJ2-6 | TRBV18 | . | CASSPEGRGANVLTF | TGTGCCAGCTCACCGGAGGGTAGAGGGGCCAACGTCCTGACTTTC
. | TRBJ2-7 | TRBV6-1 | . | CASSEPSGVYEQYF | TGTGCCAGCAGTGAACCCTCCGGGGTCTACGAGCAGTACTTC
. | TRBJ2-7 | TRBV4-2 | . | CASSLSRYREQYF | TGTGCCAGCAGCCTCTCACGCTACCGGGAGCAGTACTTC
. | TRBJ1-1 | TRBV30 | . | CAWTAPSSNTEAFF | TGTGCCTGGACCGCCCCGAGTTCGAACACTGAAGCTTTCTTT
. | TRBJ2-7 | TRBV28 | . | CASSLHTGSEQYF | TGTGCCAGCAGCCTACACACGGGTTCCGAGCAGTACTTC